The TCR beta chain described here comes from a study of blood T cell repertoires in COVID-19. Background on the study: PBMCs, B-cell-depleted T cells, or T cells were the source of the cDNA or gDNA that made up the material.

As handled by the study authors: Quantification of nucleated cells was approximated via reference gene primer amplification. Clones were sequenced by immunoSEQ multiplex PCR, and TCRdb holds only the in-frame ones, with some missing. D and trimming were read from the DNA, whereas the V and J calls and clone size are those reported in that table. This table has just over 150,000 clones, approximately 91% appearing once. The CDR3 contains 14 residues. In germline, CDR1 is KGHSH, CDR2 LQKENI. The J segment lost 4 bases and the V segment lost 5 bases, leaving 7 bases of the junction unmatched. This sequence originates from a woman aged 65 to 85 with acute or convalescent COVID-19. The rearrangement joins TRBV18 to TRBJ1-1; 7 positions match TRBD1. The sequenced sample consisted of peripheral blood. CDR3 sequence reads: CASSADRTSTEAFF. CDR3 nucleotides: TGTGCCAGCTCAGCGGACAGGACCTCCACTGAAGCTTTCTTT.